Below, one T cell receptor (beta chain) is given with its context. Antigen: not known. The data stem from a study of cytomegalovirus exposure and HLA in healthy donors. Study observations and caveats: A later analysis showed TCR association rates differing by HLA locus, peaking at DRB1 and lowest at HLA-C. Some segments of the V type, notably TRBV6-2 and TRBV6-3, were excluded as indistinguishable.

Primers: 60 Vbeta forward and 13 Jbeta reverse. Data came from immunoSEQ multiplex PCR; TCRdb stores just in-frame clones and leaves some out. The sample records about 200,000 clones, about 76% being singletons. V lost 4 bases, J lost 0 bases, and 7 bases lay in between. The CDR3 has 13 residues. Germline V lookup: CDR1 SQVTM, CDR2 ANQGSEA. The J gene is TRBJ2-1, the V gene TRBV29-1; D unclear. The clonotype was recovered from a male donor in good health and CMV-seropositive. Sequencing was done on a sample of PBMCs. The CDR3 reads CSVAYSSYNEQFF. The CDR3 DNA follows: TGCAGCGTTGCGTACAGCTCCTACAATGAGCAGTTCTTC.